The following is a T cell receptor (beta chain) sequence with its context. Antigen specificity is unknown. These data come from a study of metastatic and nonmetastatic thyroid tumors. For the study at large: Malignant thyroid and benign thyroid patients provided blood and tumor or nodule tissue whose repertoires were compared. The study's findings and limits: Reported TCR beta diversity, measured in blood and tumor, was significantly higher for malignant thyroid tumors than for benign nodules.

All patients were treatment-naive before thyroid surgery. Per the germline V gene, CDR1 is SQVTM and CDR2 is ANQGSEA. The CDR3 extends over 14 amino acids. V lost 0 bases to trimming and J lost 1 base, with 7 bases between them. Authors' processing steps: Differences in CDR3 between clinicopathological groups were drawn on to build a classifier intended to discriminate distant-metastatic papillary thyroid cancer patients. TCRdb re-clonotyped the PCR reads through MiXCR. The V and J calls were not made by the authors but by TCRdb's processing. The repertoire includes approximately 70,000 clones, roughly a sixth of them detected once, and around 13% sits in the top ten.

V is TRBV29-1 and J is TRBJ1-5; D is ambiguous. The sequence was obtained from a female donor with papillary thyroid cancer or a benign thyroid nodule (not recorded which). Some clones in this sample may be carry-over from other donors' samples. The sequenced sample consisted of blood. The CDR3 spells CSVEDPVSNQPQHF. The DNA for the CDR3 is TGCAGCGTTGAAGATCCCGTCAGCAATCAGCCCCAGCATTTT. The complete variable domain, with remaining parts taken from reference TRBV29-1 and TRBJ1-5, reads SAVISQKPSRDICQRGTSLTIQCQVDSQVTMMFWYRQQPGQSLTLIATANQGSEATYESGFVIDKFPISRPNLTFSTLTVSNMSPEDSSIYLCSVEDPVSNQPQHFGDGTRLSIL.